This T cell receptor beta chain emerged from a study of T cells in Graves' hyperthyroidism and ophthalmopathy. Germline V gives CDR1 SGHAT, CDR2 FQNNGV. The V and J ends lost 5 bases and 2 bases respectively, with 10 bases between them. The CDR3 length is 15 residues. This clonotype was recorded at least ten times. Its antigen remains unidentified. Points from the study as a whole: Blood shared most expanded thyroid clonotypes above 0.001.

The TCR beta CDR3 regions underwent amplification using RNA transcripts as the source. Carried out on the TCR CDR3, a first-round RT-PCR used the HTBI primer set. TCRdb processed the multiplex PCR reads anew with MiXCR; each CDR3 protein has one entry. The sample carries around 620,000 distinct CDR3 sequences, about a sixth recorded once. This receptor was taken from a woman in her 30s with Graves' hyperthyroidism. The sample comprised blood. The chain is built from TRBV11-2 and TRBJ2-6; the D is unclear. CDR3 nucleotides: TGTGCCAGCAGCCCCTGGACCGCTGGGGCCAACGTCCTGACTTTC. Translated: CASSPWTAGANVLTF.